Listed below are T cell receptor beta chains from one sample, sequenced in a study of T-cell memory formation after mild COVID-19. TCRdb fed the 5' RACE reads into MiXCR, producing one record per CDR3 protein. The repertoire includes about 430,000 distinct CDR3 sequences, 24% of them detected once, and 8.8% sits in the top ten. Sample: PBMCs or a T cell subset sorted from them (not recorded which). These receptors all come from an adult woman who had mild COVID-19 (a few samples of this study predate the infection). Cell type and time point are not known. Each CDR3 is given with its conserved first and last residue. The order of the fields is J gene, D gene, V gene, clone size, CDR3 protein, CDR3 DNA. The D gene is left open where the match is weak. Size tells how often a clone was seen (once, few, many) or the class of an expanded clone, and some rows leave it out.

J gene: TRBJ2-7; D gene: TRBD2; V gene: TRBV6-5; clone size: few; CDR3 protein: CASSYTSGVYEQYF; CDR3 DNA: TGTGCCAGCAGTTACACTAGCGGAGTCTACGAGCAGTACTTC
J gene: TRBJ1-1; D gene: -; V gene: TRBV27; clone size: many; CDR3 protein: CASSLLGGGTEAFF; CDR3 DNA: TGTGCCAGCAGTTTACTGGGGGGAGGCACTGAAGCTTTCTTT
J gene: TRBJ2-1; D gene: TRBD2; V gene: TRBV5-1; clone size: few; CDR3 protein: CASSLPLTSGRANEQFF; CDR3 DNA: TGCGCCAGCAGCTTGCCCCTTACTAGCGGGAGGGCCAATGAGCAGTTCTTC
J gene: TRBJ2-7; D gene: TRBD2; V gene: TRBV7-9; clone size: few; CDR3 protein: CASSSGGGREQYF; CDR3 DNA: TGTGCCAGCAGCTCCGGGGGGGGGCGCGAGCAGTACTTC
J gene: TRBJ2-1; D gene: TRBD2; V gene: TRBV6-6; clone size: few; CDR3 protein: CASSSNGLAFEQFF; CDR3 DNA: TGTGCCAGCAGTTCCAACGGACTAGCATTCGAGCAGTTCTTC
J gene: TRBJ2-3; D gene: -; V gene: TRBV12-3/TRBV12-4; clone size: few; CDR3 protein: CASTTRDTQYF; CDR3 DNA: TGTGCCAGCACCACTAGGGATACGCAGTATTTT
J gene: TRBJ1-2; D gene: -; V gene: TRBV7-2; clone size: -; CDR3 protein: CATTLQPYGYTF; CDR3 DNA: TGTGCCACCACTCTGCAACCTTATGGCTACACCTTC
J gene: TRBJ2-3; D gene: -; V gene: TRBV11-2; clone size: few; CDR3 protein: CASSSSGARRDTQYF; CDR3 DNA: TGTGCCAGCAGCTCTTCCGGGGCCCGGAGAGATACGCAGTATTTT
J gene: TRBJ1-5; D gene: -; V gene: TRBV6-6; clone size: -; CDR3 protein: CASSKQIGGARGNQPQHF; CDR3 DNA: TGTGCCAGCAGTAAACAAATTGGGGGGGCGAGGGGCAATCAGCCCCAGCATTTT
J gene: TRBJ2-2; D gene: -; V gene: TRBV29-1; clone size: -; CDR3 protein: CSVQLWSGELFF; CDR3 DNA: TGCAGCGTTCAGCTCTGGTCCGGGGAGCTGTTTTTT
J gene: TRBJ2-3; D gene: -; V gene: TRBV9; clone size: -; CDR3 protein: CASSPHDTDTQYF; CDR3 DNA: TGTGCCAGCAGCCCTCACGACACAGATACGCAGTATTTT
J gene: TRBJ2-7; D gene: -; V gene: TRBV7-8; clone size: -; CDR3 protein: CASSPRVSASYEQYF; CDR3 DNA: TGTGCCAGCAGCCCCCGAGTTTCGGCAAGCTACGAGCAGTACTTC
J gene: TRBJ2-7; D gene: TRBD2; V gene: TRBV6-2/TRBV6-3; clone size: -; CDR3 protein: CASTLAAPYEQYF; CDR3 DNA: TGTGCCAGCACTCTAGCGGCCCCCTACGAGCAGTACTTC
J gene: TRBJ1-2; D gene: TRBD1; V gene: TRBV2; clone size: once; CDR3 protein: CASSSSRGRSGYTF; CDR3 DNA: TGTGCCAGCAGTTCCTCCAGGGGGCGGTCTGGCTACACCTTC
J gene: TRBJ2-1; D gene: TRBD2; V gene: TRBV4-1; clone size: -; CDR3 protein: CASSQEESGVFNEQFF; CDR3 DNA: TGCGCCAGCAGCCAAGAGGAAAGCGGGGTGTTCAATGAGCAGTTCTTC
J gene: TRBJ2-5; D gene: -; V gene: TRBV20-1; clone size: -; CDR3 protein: CSARELVSETQYF; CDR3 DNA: TGCAGTGCTAGAGAACTAGTTTCAGAGACCCAGTACTTC
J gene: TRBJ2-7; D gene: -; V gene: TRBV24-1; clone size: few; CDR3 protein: CATSDPYKESSYEQYF; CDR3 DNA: TGTGCCACCAGTGACCCTTACAAGGAGAGCTCCTACGAGCAGTACTTC
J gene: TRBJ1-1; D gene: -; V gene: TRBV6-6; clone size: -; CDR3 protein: CASSRLRRGGTEAFF; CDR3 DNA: TGTGCCAGCAGTCGACTCAGGAGAGGCGGCACTGAAGCTTTCTTT
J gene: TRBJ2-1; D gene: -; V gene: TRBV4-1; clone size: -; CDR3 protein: CASSGTPTGNEQFF; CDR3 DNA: TGCGCCAGCAGCGGGACGCCAACAGGGAATGAGCAGTTCTTC
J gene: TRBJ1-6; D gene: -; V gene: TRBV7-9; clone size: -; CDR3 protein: CASSLAQGWNSPLHF; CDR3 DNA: TGTGCCAGCAGCTTAGCGCAGGGTTGGAATTCACCCCTCCACTTT
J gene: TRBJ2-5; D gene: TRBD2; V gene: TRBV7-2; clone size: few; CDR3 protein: CAAKGTSGRQETQYF; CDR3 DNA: TGTGCCGCTAAGGGGACTAGCGGGAGGCAAGAGACCCAGTACTTC
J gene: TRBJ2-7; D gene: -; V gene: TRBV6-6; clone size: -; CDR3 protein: CASSHDGGPAYEQYF; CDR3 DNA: TGTGCCAGCAGTCACGACGGGGGCCCAGCCTACGAGCAGTACTTC
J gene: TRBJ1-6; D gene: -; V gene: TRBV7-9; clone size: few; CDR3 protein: CASSFGQKNSPLHF; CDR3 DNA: TGTGCCAGCAGCTTCGGACAAAAAAATTCACCCCTCCACTTT
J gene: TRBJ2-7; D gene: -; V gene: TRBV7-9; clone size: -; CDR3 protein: CASSLGDTRPYEQYF; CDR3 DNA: TGTGCCAGCAGCTTAGGGGACACGAGACCCTACGAGCAGTACTTC